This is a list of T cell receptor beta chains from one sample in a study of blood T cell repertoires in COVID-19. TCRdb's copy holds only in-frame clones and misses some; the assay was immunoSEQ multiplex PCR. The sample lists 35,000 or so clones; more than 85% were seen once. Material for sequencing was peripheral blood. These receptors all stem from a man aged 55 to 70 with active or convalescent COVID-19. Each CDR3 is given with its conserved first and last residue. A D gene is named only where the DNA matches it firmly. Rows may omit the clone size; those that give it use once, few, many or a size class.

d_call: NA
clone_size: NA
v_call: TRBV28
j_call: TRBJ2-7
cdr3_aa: CASSLKPGRYEQYF
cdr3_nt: TGTGCCAGCAGTTTAAAACCAGGGCGGTACGAGCAGTACTTC

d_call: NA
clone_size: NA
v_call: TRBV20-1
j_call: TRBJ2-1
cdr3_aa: CSASNVLETYNEQFF
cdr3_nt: TGCAGTGCAAGTAATGTATTGGAGACGTATAATGAGCAGTTCTTC

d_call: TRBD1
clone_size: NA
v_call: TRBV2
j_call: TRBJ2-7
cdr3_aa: CASSEQGQYYEQYF
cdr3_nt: TGTGCCAGCAGTGAGCAGGGACAGTACTACGAGCAGTACTTC

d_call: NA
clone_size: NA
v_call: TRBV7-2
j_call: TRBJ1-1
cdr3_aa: CASSSVSNTEAFF
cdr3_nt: TGTGCCAGCAGCTCCGTATCGAACACTGAAGCTTTCTTT

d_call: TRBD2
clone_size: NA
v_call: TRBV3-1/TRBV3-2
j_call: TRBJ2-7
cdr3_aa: CASSQETREGPLKSPYEQYF
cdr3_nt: TGTGCCAGCAGCCAAGAAACGAGGGAGGGCCCCTTAAAGAGCCCCTACGAGCAGTACTTC

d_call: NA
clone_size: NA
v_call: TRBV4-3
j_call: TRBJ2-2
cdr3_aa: CASSQEGTTNTGELFF
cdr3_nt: TGCGCCAGCAGCCAAGAAGGTACTACGAACACCGGGGAGCTGTTTTTT

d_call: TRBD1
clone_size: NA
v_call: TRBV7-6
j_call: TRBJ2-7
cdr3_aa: CASSSTPTGDLPYEQYF
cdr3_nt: TGTGCCAGCAGCTCCACCCCGACAGGGGACCTCCCCTACGAGCAGTACTTC

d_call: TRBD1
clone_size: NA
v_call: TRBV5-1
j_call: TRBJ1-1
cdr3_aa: CASSLTGGNTEAFF
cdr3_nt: TGCGCCAGCAGCTTAACAGGGGGGAACACTGAAGCTTTCTTT

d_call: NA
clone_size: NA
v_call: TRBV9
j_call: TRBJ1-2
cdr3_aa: CASSVGMWEGRFGTSNYGYTF
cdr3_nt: TGTGCCAGCAGCGTAGGAATGTGGGAGGGGAGGTTCGGGACCTCTAACTATGGCTACACCTTC

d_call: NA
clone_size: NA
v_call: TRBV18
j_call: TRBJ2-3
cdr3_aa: CASSPIILEADTQYF
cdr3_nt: TGTGCCAGCTCACCAATTATCCTAGAAGCAGATACGCAGTATTTT

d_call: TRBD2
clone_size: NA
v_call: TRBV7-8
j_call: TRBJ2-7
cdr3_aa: CASSYWTSGSFYEQYF
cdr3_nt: TGTGCCAGCAGCTATTGGACTAGCGGGAGTTTCTACGAGCAGTACTTC

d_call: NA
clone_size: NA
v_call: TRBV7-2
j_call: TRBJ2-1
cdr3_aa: CASSLAGGGSYNEQFF
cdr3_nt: TGTGCCAGCAGCTTAGCGGGAGGGGGTTCCTACAATGAGCAGTTCTTC

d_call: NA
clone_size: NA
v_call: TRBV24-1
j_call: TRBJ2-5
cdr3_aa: CATSVGETQYF
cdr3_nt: TGTGCCACCAGTGTCGGAGAGACCCAGTACTTC

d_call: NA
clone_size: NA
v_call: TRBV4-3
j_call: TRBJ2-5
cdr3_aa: CASSQDRVRETQYF
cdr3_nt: TGCGCCAGCAGCCAAGACAGGGTACGGGAGACCCAGTACTTC

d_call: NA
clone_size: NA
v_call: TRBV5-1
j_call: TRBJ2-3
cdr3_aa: CASSLRGDTQYF
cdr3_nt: TGCGCCAGCAGCTTACGGGGGGATACGCAGTATTTT

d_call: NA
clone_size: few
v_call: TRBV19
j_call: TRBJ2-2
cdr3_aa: CASSIGYGGELFF
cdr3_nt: TGTGCCAGTAGTATAGGATACGGCGGGGAGCTGTTTTTT

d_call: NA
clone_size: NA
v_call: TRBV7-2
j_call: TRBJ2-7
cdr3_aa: CASSPRTTRTSYEQYF
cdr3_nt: TGTGCCAGCAGCCCCCGGACTACCAGAACCTCCTACGAGCAGTACTTC

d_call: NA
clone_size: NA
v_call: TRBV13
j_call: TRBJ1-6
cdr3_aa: CASSLGRAESSPLHF
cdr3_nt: TGTGCCAGCAGCTTAGGCAGGGCGGAGTCTTCACCCCTCCACTTT

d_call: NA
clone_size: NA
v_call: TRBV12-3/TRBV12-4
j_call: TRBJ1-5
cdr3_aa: CASSDNSNQPQHF
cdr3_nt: TGTGCCAGCAGCGACAATAGCAATCAGCCCCAGCATTTT

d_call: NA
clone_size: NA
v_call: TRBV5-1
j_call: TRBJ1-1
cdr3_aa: CASSLALFAEAFF
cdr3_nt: TGCGCCAGCAGCTTGGCTTTATTTGCTGAAGCTTTCTTT